This T cell receptor (beta chain) appears in the sequencing data of a study of blood T cell repertoires in COVID-19. Profiling relied on immunoSEQ multiplex PCR, and the TCRdb table lists in-frame clones only, not all of them. The sample carries approximately 260,000 clones, about 90% recorded once. From germline, CDR1 is MNHEY and CDR2 SMNVEV (reference sequence). Trimming took off 5 bases at V and 5 bases at J, with 9 bases between the two ends. This CDR3 contains 12 residues. The sample taken for sequencing was peripheral blood. This clonotype originated in a woman in her sixties or seventies with COVID-19, enrolled during active disease. The V gene is TRBV27, the J gene TRBJ1-1, with D unresolved. CDR3 nucleotide sequence: TGTGCCAGCAGTCCAAGAGGGACTGAAGCTTTCTTT. This encodes CASSPRGTEAFF.